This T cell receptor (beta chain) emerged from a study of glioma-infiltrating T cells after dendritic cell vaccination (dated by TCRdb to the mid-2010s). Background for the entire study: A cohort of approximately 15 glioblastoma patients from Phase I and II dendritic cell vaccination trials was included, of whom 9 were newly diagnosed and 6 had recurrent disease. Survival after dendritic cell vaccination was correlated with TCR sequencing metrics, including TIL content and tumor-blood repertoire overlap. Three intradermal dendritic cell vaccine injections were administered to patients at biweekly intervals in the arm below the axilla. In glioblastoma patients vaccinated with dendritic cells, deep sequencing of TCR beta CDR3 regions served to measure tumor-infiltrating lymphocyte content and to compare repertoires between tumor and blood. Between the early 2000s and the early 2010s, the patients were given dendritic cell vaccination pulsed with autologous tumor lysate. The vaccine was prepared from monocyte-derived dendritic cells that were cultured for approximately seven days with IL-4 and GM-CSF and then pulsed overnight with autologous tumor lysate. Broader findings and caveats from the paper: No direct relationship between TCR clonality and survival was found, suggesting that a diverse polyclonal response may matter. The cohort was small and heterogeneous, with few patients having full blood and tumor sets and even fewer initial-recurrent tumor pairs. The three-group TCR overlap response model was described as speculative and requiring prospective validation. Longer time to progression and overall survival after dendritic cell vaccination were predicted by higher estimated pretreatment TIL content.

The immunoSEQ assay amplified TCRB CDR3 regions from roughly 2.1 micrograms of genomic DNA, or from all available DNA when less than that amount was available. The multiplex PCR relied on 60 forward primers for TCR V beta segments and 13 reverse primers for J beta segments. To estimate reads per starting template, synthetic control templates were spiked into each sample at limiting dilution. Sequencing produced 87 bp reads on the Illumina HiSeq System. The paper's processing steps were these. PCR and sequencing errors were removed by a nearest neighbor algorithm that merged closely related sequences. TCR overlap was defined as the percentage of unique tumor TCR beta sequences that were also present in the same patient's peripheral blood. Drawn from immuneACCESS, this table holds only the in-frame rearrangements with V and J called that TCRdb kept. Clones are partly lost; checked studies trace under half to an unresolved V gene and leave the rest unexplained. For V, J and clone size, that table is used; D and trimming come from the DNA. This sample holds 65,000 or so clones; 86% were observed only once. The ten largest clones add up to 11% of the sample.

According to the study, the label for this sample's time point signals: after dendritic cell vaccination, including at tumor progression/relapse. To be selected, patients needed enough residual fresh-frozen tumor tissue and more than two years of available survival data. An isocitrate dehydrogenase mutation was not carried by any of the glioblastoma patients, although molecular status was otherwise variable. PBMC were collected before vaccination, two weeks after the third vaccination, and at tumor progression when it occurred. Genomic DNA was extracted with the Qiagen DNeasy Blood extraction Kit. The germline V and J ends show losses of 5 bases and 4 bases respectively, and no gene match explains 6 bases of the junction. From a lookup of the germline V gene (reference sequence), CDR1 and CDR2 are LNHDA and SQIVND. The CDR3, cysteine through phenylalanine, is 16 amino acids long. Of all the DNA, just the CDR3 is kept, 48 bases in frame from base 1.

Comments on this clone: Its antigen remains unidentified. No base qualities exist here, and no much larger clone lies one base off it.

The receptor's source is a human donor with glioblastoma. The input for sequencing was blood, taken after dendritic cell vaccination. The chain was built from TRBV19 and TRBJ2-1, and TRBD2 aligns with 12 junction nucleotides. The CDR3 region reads CASSPSGTSGYNEQFF. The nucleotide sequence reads TGTGCCAGTAGTCCCTCCGGGACTAGCGGGTACAATGAGCAGTTCTTC.